A single sample is the source of the 32 T cell receptor beta chains below, sequenced in a study of blood T cell repertoires in COVID-19. The protocol was immunoSEQ multiplex PCR, while the TCRdb copy is restricted to in-frame clones and leaves out a portion. Of some 350,000 clones listed, 70% to 90% are singletons. Specimen: peripheral blood. The receptors stem from a woman under 40 with COVID-19, enrolled during active disease.

The chain joins TRBV4-1 to TRBJ1-6, with TRBD1 matching over 12 bases. Germline CDR1 and CDR2: MGHRA and YSYEKL. The CDR3 loop spans 17 amino acids. J lost 9 bases, V lost 3 bases, and 9 bases had no gene match. The CDR3 nucleotides read TGCGCCAGCAGCCAGGCCGGGGGACAGGGGGCAGGTTCACCCCTCCACTTT. Its translation is CASSQAGGQGAGSPLHF.

This clone was seen a handful of times. The chain combines TRBV2 with TRBJ2-1; D is unclear. The germline CDR1 and CDR2 sequences are SNHLY and FYNNEI. V lost 4 bases, J lost 4 bases, and 8 bases lay in between. The CDR3 is 13 amino acids. The CDR3: CASSVESYNEQFF. For the CDR3, the DNA is TGTGCCAGCAGTGTAGAAAGTTACAATGAGCAGTTCTTC. Together with reference TRBV2 and TRBJ2-1, the CDR3 gives the full variable domain: EPEVTQTPSHQVTQMGQEVILRCVPISNHLYFYWYRQILGQKVEFLVSFYNNEISEKSEIFDDQFSVERPDGSNFTLKIRSTKLEDSAMYFCASSVESYNEQFFGPGTRLTVL.

This chain uses TRBV29-1 with TRBJ2-5, with D possibly matching TRBD2 (6 bases). The CDR3 spans 15 residues. Trimming took off 1 base at V and 5 bases at J, with 17 bases between the two ends. Germline V gene data show CDR1 as SQVTM and CDR2 as ANQGSEA. The DNA for the CDR3 is TGCAGCGTTGAAGCGCGGGGCTGGGCGTACGAGACCCAGTACTTC. It encodes CSVEARGWAYETQYF.

CDR3 in amino acids: CASSYEAGQPYGYTF. For the CDR3, the DNA is TGTGCCAGCAGTTACGAAGCCGGACAGCCCTATGGCTACACCTTC. The V call is TRBV6-2 or TRBV6-3, the J call TRBJ1-2, with a tentative D call TRBD1 (6 bases). CDR1 is MNHEY, CDR2 SVGEGT, per germline. With 2 bases removed from V and 4 bases from J, the gap between germline ends came to 14 bases. This CDR3 comprises 15 residues.

The chain uses TRBV28 and TRBJ2-7; 12 nucleotides match TRBD2. The trim removed 4 bases at V and 6 bases at J, leaving 10 bases unmatched. CDR1 and CDR2 (germline): MDHEN, SYDVKM. The CDR3 is 16 amino acids. The CDR3 protein is CASSSYGPGLAGEQYV. Written as DNA, the CDR3 is TGTGCCAGCAGTTCTTATGGTCCGGGACTAGCGGGCGAGCAGTACGTC.

DNA for the CDR3: TGTGCCACCAGCCCGACCCGGGTCGGGGAGCTGTTTTTT. It specifies CATSPTRVGELFF. The gene calls are TRBV15 and TRBJ2-2; D unclear. This CDR3 has 13 amino acids. In germline, CDR1 is LNHNV, CDR2 YYDKDF (reference sequence). V gave up 5 bases and J gave up 7 bases, with 11 bases separating them.

This chain joins TRBV6-2 or TRBV6-3 and TRBJ2-3; D perhaps matches TRBD1 (5 bases). CDR1 is MNHEY, CDR2 SVGEGT, per germline. V was shortened by 2 bases and J by 0 bases, with 15 bases between the two germline ends. The CDR3 has 17 amino acids. CDR3 sequence reads: CASSYTLQATSTDTQYF. CDR3 DNA: TGTGCCAGCAGTTACACCCTACAGGCCACAAGCACAGATACGCAGTATTTT.

For this clone: The same CDR3 arises from other DNA sequences in this sample as well. This rearrangement joins TRBV28 to TRBJ2-1; 11 bases agree with TRBD1. V shed 1 base, J shed 4 bases, and the junction held 3 bases outside the gene matches. Germline CDR1 MDHEN, CDR2 SYDVKM. This CDR3 has 16 amino acids. The CDR3 DNA sequence: TGTGCCAGCAGTTTATCCGGACAGGGGGCTTACAATGAGCAGTTCTTC. It codes for CASSLSGQGAYNEQFF.

This clone showed up just a few times. The chain is built from TRBV11-3 and TRBJ1-5, with TRBD1 matching over 8 bases. The V gene end was trimmed by 9 bases and the J gene end by 4 bases; junction bases not matched to a gene: 14. The CDR3 is 16 residues long. Germline V gene data show CDR1 as SGHNT and CDR2 as YENEEA. CDR3 nucleotides: TGTGCCAGATGGGGTTTCGGGGGACAGGATAATCAGCCCCAGCATTTT. It specifies CARWGFGGQDNQPQHF.

This clone was detected only once. The chain uses TRBV2 and TRBJ2-1; no clear D gene. The CDR3 is made up of 13 amino acids. The germline V gene encodes CDR1 SNHLY and CDR2 FYNNEI. V was trimmed by 9 bases and J by 8 bases, leaving 17 bases between them. The CDR3 protein is CASVVGPQDEQFF. The DNA for the CDR3 is TGTGCCAGTGTTGTGGGCCCTCAGGATGAGCAGTTCTTC.

For the CDR3, the DNA is TGTGCCAGCAGCTTAGGCGGGACAGGGGAAGATACGCAGTATTTT. It yields the protein CASSLGGTGEDTQYF. This chain links TRBV11-2 with TRBJ2-3, with TRBD1 matching over 10 bases. Germline V gene lookup returns CDR1 SGHAT and CDR2 FQNNGV. The length of the CDR3 is 15 residues. With 1 base clipped from V and 5 bases from J, the junction kept 3 bases outside the gene matches.

V is TRBV9 and J is TRBJ2-3, with D possibly matching TRBD2 (6 bases). The length of the CDR3 is 15 residues. The V end lost 2 bases, the J end lost 7 bases, and 17 bases lay between the germline ends. Looked up from germline, CDR1 is SGDLS and CDR2 is YYNGEE. CDR3: CASSVGSGISYTQYF. CDR3 in DNA: TGTGCCAGCAGCGTCGGTAGCGGAATTTCTTATACGCAGTATTTT.

V gene TRBV7-5 combines with J gene TRBJ2-3; no check of the table's D call, TRBD2, against the DNA was made. TRBV7-5 is tagged as a pseudogene. The CDR3 extends over 17 amino acids. The CDR3 coding sequence is TGTGCCAGAAGCGAACGCCTGAGGTCAACGTACACAGATACGCAGTATTTT. Translated: CARSERLRSTYTDTQYF.

V and J are TRBV9 and TRBJ2-2; 9 nucleotides line up with TRBD1. V shed 0 bases and J 2 bases; nucleotides not matched to a gene: 5. The CDR3 has 17 residues. Germline CDR1 SGDLS, CDR2 YYNGEE. DNA of the CDR3: TGTGCCAGCAGCGTAGGGCCGGACAGGGGCAACACCGGGGAGCTGTTTTTT. This sequence encodes CASSVGPDRGNTGELFF.

The J gene is TRBJ2-3, the V gene TRBV10-2, with D possibly TRBD1 on 5 matching bases. This CDR3 contains 14 residues. V gave up 3 bases and J gave up 4 bases, with 11 bases separating them. From germline, CDR1 is WSHSY and CDR2 SAAADI. The CDR3: CASSDGLGADTQYF. CDR3 bases: TGCGCCAGCAGTGACGGGCTAGGGGCAGATACGCAGTATTTT.

The chain is built from TRBV2 and TRBJ2-1; 13 bases fit TRBD2. CDR1 is SNHLY and CDR2 is FYNNEI in the germline V gene. The V segment lost 6 bases and the J segment 6 bases; nucleotides outside the gene matches: 11. CDR3 length equals 17 residues. The CDR3 nucleotides read TGTGCCAGCAGGCCTACGACTAGCGGGAGGATCGGCAATGAGCAGTTCTTC. Residues: CASRPTTSGRIGNEQFF.

The rearrangement links TRBV5-6 to TRBJ2-1; 7 bases align to TRBD2. CDR3 size: 15 residues. The V and J ends lost 0 bases and 6 bases, in that order; junction bases with no gene match: 6. Germline CDR1 is SGHDT and CDR2 is YYEEEE. As DNA, the CDR3 is TGTGCCAGCAGCTTGGCGGGGGGTCAATTCAATGAGCAGTTCTTC. Translation gives CASSLAGGQFNEQFF.

The chain employs TRBV19 and TRBJ2-5; 8 nucleotides line up with TRBD1. The CDR3 covers 17 residues. Germline values: CDR1 LNHDA, CDR2 SQIVND (reference sequence). V shed 5 bases, J shed 5 bases, and the junction held 16 bases outside the gene matches. In DNA, the CDR3 is TGTGCCAGTAGTCGCACGACAGGGGTCGGGGTTGTTGAGACCCAGTACTTC. Residues: CASSRTTGVGVVETQYF.

The chain carries TRBV6-5 and TRBJ2-7; TRBD2 might be the D (7 bases). Trimming shortened V by 0 bases and J by 1 base, and 13 bases separated the two germline ends. CDR3 length equals 16 residues. Germline V gene data show CDR1 as MNHEY and CDR2 as SVGAGI. CDR3: CASSYSIGGGSYEQYF. The CDR3 DNA reads TGTGCCAGCAGTTACTCGATAGGGGGGGGGTCCTACGAGCAGTACTTC.

This sequence joins TRBV18 and TRBJ2-1, with a weak D call TRBD2 (6 bases). The CDR3 is made up of 15 amino acids. V shed 3 bases and J shed 4 bases, with 13 bases lying between them. CDR1 and CDR2 (germline): KGHSH, LQKENI. CDR3: CASSPVPGEYNEQFF. CDR3 sequence (DNA): TGTGCCAGCTCACCTGTGCCGGGAGAGTACAATGAGCAGTTCTTC.

CDR3 protein: CASSYGSGGAYEQYF. CDR3 in DNA: TGTGCCAGCAGTTACGGGTCAGGGGGCGCCTACGAGCAGTACTTC. The chain uses TRBV6-5 and TRBJ2-7, with TRBD1 matching 8 bases. After removal of 2 bases from V and 2 bases from J, the junction contained 5 bases not matched to a gene. CDR1 is MNHEY, CDR2 SVGAGI, per germline. The CDR3 is made up of 15 amino acids.

The chain carries TRBV24-1 and TRBJ1-1; TRBD1 aligns across 10 bases. The CDR3 covers 14 residues. CDR1 is KGHDR and CDR2 is SFDVKD in the germline V gene. V gave up 4 bases and J gave up 10 bases; unmatched junction bases: 8. CDR3 nucleotide sequence: TGTGCCACCAGTGAATCCGGGACAGGGGAAGGAGCTTTCTTT. This sequence encodes CATSESGTGEGAFF.

This chain connects TRBV7-2 to TRBJ2-4; 10 nucleotides match TRBD1. Germline V CDR1 and CDR2: SGHTA, FQGNSA. This CDR3 region has 16 residues. Trimming took 3 bases from V and 1 from J; bases not matched to a gene: 3. The chain's CDR3 is CASSFRQGAAKNIQYF. In DNA, the CDR3 is TGTGCCAGCAGCTTTCGACAGGGGGCGGCCAAAAACATTCAGTACTTC.

J is TRBJ1-1 and V is TRBV2, with no clear D. Germline V gene lookup returns CDR1 SNHLY and CDR2 FYNNEI. Trimming removed 6 bases at V and 0 bases at J, with 14 bases between. The CDR3 is made up of 15 amino acids. CDR3 coding DNA: TGTGCCAGCAGGCTACAGATTCTGCTGAACACTGAAGCTTTCTTT. Protein: CASRLQILLNTEAFF.

The sample holds one count of this clone. The chain employs TRBV20-1 and TRBJ2-5; D not certain. Trimming pared 5 bases from V and 3 bases from J, leaving 7 bases between. CDR3 size: 11 residues. CDR1 is DFQATT, CDR2 SNEGSKA, per germline (reference sequence). DNA for the CDR3: TGCAGTGCTCCCCCAAAAGAGACCCAGTACTTC. It specifies CSAPPKETQYF.

The chain uses TRBV3-1 (or the pseudogene TRBV3-2) and TRBJ2-3; 8 bases agree with TRBD2. The length of the CDR3 is 14 residues. Germline values: CDR1 LGHDT, CDR2 YNNKEL (reference sequence). The V and J ends lost 1 base and 7 bases, in that order; junction bases with no gene match: 4. CDR3: CASSQAGGSNTQYF. CDR3 nucleotide sequence: TGTGCCAGCAGCCAAGCGGGGGGGTCGAATACGCAGTATTTT.

The rearrangement uses TRBV7-9 and TRBJ2-7, with 8 bases that match TRBD1. Germline assignment: CDR1 SEHNR and CDR2 FQNEAQ (reference sequence). The CDR3 has 15 amino acids. V lost 5 bases, J lost 5 bases, and 11 bases stayed unmatched. CDR3 residues: CASSRGQGWKDEQYV. In DNA form, the CDR3 reads TGTGCCAGCAGCCGAGGACAGGGTTGGAAAGACGAGCAGTACGTC.

V usage is TRBV10-3 and J usage is TRBJ1-4; 9 bases map to TRBD1. This CDR3 contains 13 residues. In germline, CDR1 is ENHRY, CDR2 SYGVKD. V was pared by 6 bases and J by 5 bases, with 1 base of the junction left unmatched. CDR3 in DNA: TGTGCCATCAGAGGACAGGGGAATGAAAAACTGTTTTTT. This codes for CAIRGQGNEKLFF.

This clone appeared once. The chain joins TRBV19 to TRBJ2-5, with 9 bases identical to TRBD2. Germline CDR1 reads LNHDA; CDR2 reads SQIVND (reference sequence). The V segment lost 6 bases and the J segment 1 base; nucleotides outside the gene matches: 3. There are 14 residues in the CDR3. The CDR3 DNA reads TGTGCCAGTAGGGTAGCGGGGGCCCAAGAGACCCAGTACTTC. It specifies CASRVAGAQETQYF.

J is TRBJ1-2 and V is TRBV4-3; the D is unclear. Trimming shortened V by 2 bases and J by 8 bases, and 12 bases separated the two germline ends. The CDR3 is made up of 13 amino acids. CDR1 and CDR2 from the germline V gene are LGHNA and YSLEER. This chain's CDR3 is CASSQNPKEGYTF. The CDR3 DNA follows: TGCGCCAGCAGCCAAAACCCCAAGGAGGGCTACACCTTC.

This chain links TRBV9 with TRBJ1-2, with TRBD1 matching over 7 bases. Germline V gene data show CDR1 as SGDLS and CDR2 as YYNGEE. This CDR3 has 17 residues. Unmatched junction bases numbered 13, after V lost 4 bases and J lost 1 base. CDR3 nucleotides: TGTGCCAGCAGCCCCCGAGGGGACAGCATACTTAACTATGGCTACACCTTC. Its protein is CASSPRGDSILNYGYTF.

The genes are TRBV5-6 and TRBJ2-2; 8 bases align to TRBD2. Germline V gene sequence: CDR1 SGHDT, CDR2 YYEEEE. V lost 0 bases, J lost 3 bases, and 7 bases stayed unmatched. This CDR3 has 17 residues. This CDR3 reads CASSLVAGGMDTGELFF. In nucleotides, the CDR3 is TGTGCCAGCAGCTTGGTGGCGGGGGGAATGGACACCGGGGAGCTGTTTTTT.